The rows below give T cell receptor beta chains drawn from one sample of a study of cytomegalovirus exposure and HLA in healthy donors. Only in-frame clones appear in the TCRdb table, and some are missing; sequencing was by immunoSEQ multiplex PCR. The table shows 200,000 to 250,000 clones, with roughly 82% occurring only once. The sample was PBMCs. These receptors all stem from a woman aged 40 to 50 in good health and CMV-seropositive. CDR3s include the opening cysteine and the closing phenylalanine or tryptophan. Fields, in order: clone size, J gene, V gene, D gene, CDR3 DNA, CDR3 protein. The D gene is left open where the match is weak. Clone size is not always given. Where it is, it says once, few, many or a class for expanded clones.

clone_size: .; j_call: TRBJ1-2; v_call: TRBV4-1; d_call: .; cdr3_nt: TGCGCCAGCAGCCAAGAAGGTACAGGACAATTGGATGGCTACACCTTC; cdr3_aa: CASSQEGTGQLDGYTF
clone_size: .; j_call: TRBJ2-1; v_call: TRBV5-1; d_call: TRBD2; cdr3_nt: TGCGCCAGCAGCTCGGGACTAGCGCTTTACAATGAGCAGTTCTTC; cdr3_aa: CASSSGLALYNEQFF
clone_size: .; j_call: TRBJ1-6; v_call: TRBV4-3; d_call: .; cdr3_nt: TGCGCCAGCAGCCAAGAATTTAACCGTCTCCTATTCCCCCTCCACTTT; cdr3_aa: CASSQEFNRLLFPLHF
clone_size: .; j_call: TRBJ1-2; v_call: TRBV27; d_call: TRBD1; cdr3_nt: TGTGCCAGCAGTCTCGACCAGACAGGGGATCCTAACTATGGCTACACCTTC; cdr3_aa: CASSLDQTGDPNYGYTF
clone_size: .; j_call: TRBJ2-7; v_call: TRBV7-2; d_call: TRBD2; cdr3_nt: TGTGCCAGCAGCCTACTTTCGGGACTAGCGGGAGCTCCCTACGAGCAGTACTTC; cdr3_aa: CASSLLSGLAGAPYEQYF
clone_size: .; j_call: TRBJ1-6; v_call: TRBV9; d_call: .; cdr3_nt: TGTGCCAGCAGCGTCCTGGACAGAAATAATTCACCCCTCCACTTT; cdr3_aa: CASSVLDRNNSPLHF
clone_size: .; j_call: TRBJ2-6; v_call: TRBV9; d_call: .; cdr3_nt: TGTGCCAGCAGCGGACATAATCTGCGCTCTGGGGCCAACGTCCTGACTTTC; cdr3_aa: CASSGHNLRSGANVLTF
clone_size: .; j_call: TRBJ2-1; v_call: TRBV7-3; d_call: TRBD2; cdr3_nt: TGTGCCAGCAGCTCACTAGCGGGGGGGCGTCCTGAGCAGTTCTTC; cdr3_aa: CASSSLAGGRPEQFF
clone_size: .; j_call: TRBJ2-7; v_call: TRBV7-9; d_call: TRBD1; cdr3_nt: TGTGCCAGCAGCTTCATGACAGGGGGCTCCGAGCAGTACTTC; cdr3_aa: CASSFMTGGSEQYF
clone_size: .; j_call: TRBJ2-2; v_call: TRBV5-6; d_call: .; cdr3_nt: TGTGCCAGCAGCGCAAGGGGACACTACACCGGGGAGCTGTTTTTT; cdr3_aa: CASSARGHYTGELFF
clone_size: .; j_call: TRBJ2-5; v_call: TRBV30; d_call: .; cdr3_nt: TGTGCCTCCTCACTAGCTGCATGGGAGACCCAGTACTTC; cdr3_aa: CASSLAAWETQYF
clone_size: .; j_call: TRBJ2-7; v_call: TRBV5-1; d_call: TRBD1; cdr3_nt: TGCGCCAGCAGCTTCACAGGGGTAGATCCCTACGAGCAGTACTTC; cdr3_aa: CASSFTGVDPYEQYF
clone_size: .; j_call: TRBJ1-4; v_call: TRBV7-6; d_call: TRBD1; cdr3_nt: TGTGCCAGCAGCTTAGGGCTTACAGGGGCAAATGAAAAACTGTTTTTT; cdr3_aa: CASSLGLTGANEKLFF
clone_size: few; j_call: TRBJ1-5; v_call: TRBV2; d_call: TRBD1; cdr3_nt: TGTGCCAGCAGTGAAACGCGACAGGGGACTCAGCCCCAGCATTTT; cdr3_aa: CASSETRQGTQPQHF
clone_size: .; j_call: TRBJ1-2; v_call: TRBV19; d_call: .; cdr3_nt: TGTGCCAGTAGTATCCTCCCTCGACAGATTAACTATGGCTACACCTTC; cdr3_aa: CASSILPRQINYGYTF
clone_size: .; j_call: TRBJ1-1; v_call: TRBV18; d_call: TRBD1; cdr3_nt: TGTGCCAGCTCACCGGGACAGGGGAACACTGAAGCTTTCTTT; cdr3_aa: CASSPGQGNTEAFF
clone_size: .; j_call: TRBJ1-6; v_call: TRBV6-6; d_call: TRBD1; cdr3_nt: TGTGCCAGCAGTTACTCGTCCGGACAGGGAGGATCACCCCTCCACTTT; cdr3_aa: CASSYSSGQGGSPLHF
clone_size: .; j_call: TRBJ1-1; v_call: TRBV5-1; d_call: TRBD1; cdr3_nt: TGCGCCAGCGCCACGGGACAGGGGACGAAAGCTTTCTTT; cdr3_aa: CASATGQGTKAFF
clone_size: once; j_call: TRBJ2-1; v_call: TRBV19; d_call: .; cdr3_nt: TGTGCCAGTAGTTTCCAGGGCCCCTACAATGAGCAGTTCTTC; cdr3_aa: CASSFQGPYNEQFF
clone_size: .; j_call: TRBJ2-7; v_call: TRBV7-9; d_call: TRBD2; cdr3_nt: TGTGCCAGCAGCTTAGGAAAGACTAGCGGGAACCACGAGCAGTACTTC; cdr3_aa: CASSLGKTSGNHEQYF
clone_size: .; j_call: TRBJ1-1; v_call: TRBV29-1; d_call: .; cdr3_nt: TGCAGCGTTGATGGGAGTGACTGGGGCACTGAAGCTTTCTTT; cdr3_aa: CSVDGSDWGTEAFF
clone_size: once; j_call: TRBJ2-1; v_call: TRBV18; d_call: TRBD2; cdr3_nt: TGTGCCAGCTCACGACAGGGAGTGCAGGGGACTAGCAGGTACAATGAGCAGTTCTTC; cdr3_aa: CASSRQGVQGTSRYNEQFF
clone_size: .; j_call: TRBJ2-5; v_call: TRBV9; d_call: TRBD2; cdr3_nt: TGTGCCAGCAGCGCTAGCGGGGGGGCCGAGACCCAGTACTTC; cdr3_aa: CASSASGGAETQYF
clone_size: .; j_call: TRBJ2-1; v_call: TRBV5-4; d_call: .; cdr3_nt: TGTGCCAGCAGCCCGACTCGAGCAGTAAATGAGCAGTTCTTC; cdr3_aa: CASSPTRAVNEQFF
clone_size: .; j_call: TRBJ2-2; v_call: TRBV30; d_call: .; cdr3_nt: TGTGCCTGGAGAATAGCGTTTTCCGGGGAGCTGTTTTTT; cdr3_aa: CAWRIAFSGELFF
clone_size: .; j_call: TRBJ2-7; v_call: TRBV5-4; d_call: TRBD1; cdr3_nt: TGTGCCAGCAGCGCCGGGACAGCCGGACCTTACGAGCAGTACTTC; cdr3_aa: CASSAGTAGPYEQYF
clone_size: .; j_call: TRBJ1-2; v_call: TRBV9; d_call: .; cdr3_nt: TGTGCCAGCAGCGTAGATCCCAGGGAGGCAACTTATGGCTACACCTTC; cdr3_aa: CASSVDPREATYGYTF
clone_size: few; j_call: TRBJ2-5; v_call: TRBV13; d_call: TRBD2; cdr3_nt: TGTGCCAGCAGCTTCGAAGGACTAGCGGGACGTGGAGAGACCCAGTACTTC; cdr3_aa: CASSFEGLAGRGETQYF
clone_size: .; j_call: TRBJ1-1; v_call: TRBV7-3; d_call: .; cdr3_nt: TGTGCCAGCAGGGCGACTGGGACATCAGAAGCTTTCTTT; cdr3_aa: CASRATGTSEAFF
clone_size: .; j_call: TRBJ2-1; v_call: TRBV7-2; d_call: TRBD2; cdr3_nt: TGTGCCACGGGGGGGGGATACAATGAGCAGTTCTTC; cdr3_aa: CATGGGYNEQFF
clone_size: .; j_call: TRBJ1-2; v_call: TRBV6-5; d_call: .; cdr3_nt: TGTGCCAGCAGTTACTCCCAGGGGAGCCATGGCTACACCTTC; cdr3_aa: CASSYSQGSHGYTF
clone_size: .; j_call: TRBJ2-1; v_call: TRBV7-3; d_call: TRBD1; cdr3_nt: TGTGCCAGCAGCTCTAATAGGGACAGGAACAATGAGCAGTTCTTC; cdr3_aa: CASSSNRDRNNEQFF
clone_size: .; j_call: TRBJ1-1; v_call: TRBV7-8; d_call: TRBD1; cdr3_nt: TGTGCCAGCAGCTTACTTCCAGGGGGCGCAAGTATCTGGACTGAAGCTTTCTTT; cdr3_aa: CASSLLPGGASIWTEAFF
clone_size: .; j_call: TRBJ2-1; v_call: TRBV19; d_call: .; cdr3_nt: TGTGCCAGTAGTATAACTAGCTCCTACAATGAGCAGTTCTTC; cdr3_aa: CASSITSSYNEQFF
clone_size: .; j_call: TRBJ1-2; v_call: TRBV10-2; d_call: TRBD1; cdr3_nt: TGCGCCAGCAGGTTGGACAGGGGTGGCTACACCTTC; cdr3_aa: CASRLDRGGYTF
clone_size: .; j_call: TRBJ2-7; v_call: TRBV30; d_call: TRBD1; cdr3_nt: TGTGCCTGGAGCTTAGGGGGCAGCCTCTACGAGCAGTACTTC; cdr3_aa: CAWSLGGSLYEQYF
clone_size: .; j_call: TRBJ2-2; v_call: TRBV5-1; d_call: TRBD1; cdr3_nt: TGCGCCAGCGGAGGACAGGTTAACACCGGGGAGCTGTTTTTT; cdr3_aa: CASGGQVNTGELFF
clone_size: .; j_call: TRBJ1-6; v_call: TRBV5-4; d_call: .; cdr3_nt: TGCGCCAGCAGCTTGGCTGGGCAGGTCAATTCACCCCTCCACTTT; cdr3_aa: CASSLAGQVNSPLHF
clone_size: .; j_call: TRBJ1-2; v_call: TRBV30; d_call: TRBD1; cdr3_nt: TGTGCCTCCGGGACAGGGAACTCGGGGGGCTACACCTTC; cdr3_aa: CASGTGNSGGYTF
clone_size: .; j_call: TRBJ2-7; v_call: TRBV6-1; d_call: TRBD2; cdr3_nt: TGTGCCAGCAGTCCCCGGGAGGCGAGCTCCTACGAGCAGTACTTC; cdr3_aa: CASSPREASSYEQYF
clone_size: .; j_call: TRBJ2-7; v_call: TRBV18; d_call: TRBD1; cdr3_nt: TGTGCCAGCTCCCAAGGGGGGACAGGGGGAGAGCAGTACTTC; cdr3_aa: CASSQGGTGGEQYF
clone_size: .; j_call: TRBJ2-5; v_call: TRBV19; d_call: TRBD2; cdr3_nt: TGTGCCAGTAGTATAGGACTAGCGGGGGTGTTTGACAGAAGGACCCAGTACTTC; cdr3_aa: CASSIGLAGVFDRRTQYF
clone_size: .; j_call: TRBJ2-1; v_call: TRBV6-1; d_call: TRBD2; cdr3_nt: TGTGCCAGCAGTGATCTAGCGGGGGGGTTTAGGAATGAGCAGTTCTTC; cdr3_aa: CASSDLAGGFRNEQFF
clone_size: few; j_call: TRBJ1-3; v_call: TRBV9; d_call: .; cdr3_nt: TGTGCCAGCAGCGTATCCACAGCTGGAAACACCATATATTTT; cdr3_aa: CASSVSTAGNTIYF
clone_size: once; j_call: TRBJ2-2; v_call: TRBV29-1; d_call: .; cdr3_nt: TGCAGCGTTTCCCAAACAAGGAGCGCCGGGGAGCTGTTTTTT; cdr3_aa: CSVSQTRSAGELFF
clone_size: once; j_call: TRBJ2-7; v_call: TRBV19; d_call: TRBD1; cdr3_nt: TGTGCCAGTAGTCCCTGGGACAGGGACACCTACGAGCAGTACTTC; cdr3_aa: CASSPWDRDTYEQYF
clone_size: once; j_call: TRBJ2-5; v_call: TRBV10-1; d_call: TRBD1; cdr3_nt: TGCGCCAGCAGTGATTCGGTCAGGGGGACATCCCGCAAGGAGACCCAGTACTTC; cdr3_aa: CASSDSVRGTSRKETQYF
clone_size: .; j_call: TRBJ2-4; v_call: TRBV5-6; d_call: .; cdr3_nt: TGTGCCAGCAGCTTGGCCGGGACTTCCTTTTTAGCCAAAAACATTCAGTACTTC; cdr3_aa: CASSLAGTSFLAKNIQYF
clone_size: .; j_call: TRBJ2-5; v_call: TRBV4-2; d_call: TRBD1; cdr3_nt: TGTGCCAGCAGCCGGACAGGGTACCAAGAGACCCAGTACTTC; cdr3_aa: CASSRTGYQETQYF
clone_size: .; j_call: TRBJ1-2; v_call: TRBV19; d_call: .; cdr3_nt: TGTGCCAGTAGTCCCCCGACACGGATCGTCTCAAACTATGGCTACACCTTC; cdr3_aa: CASSPPTRIVSNYGYTF
clone_size: .; j_call: TRBJ1-2; v_call: TRBV4-2; d_call: .; cdr3_nt: TGTGCCAGCAGCCAAGATAGGATTGTCCAGGGCGCTTTTGGAGGCTACACCTTC; cdr3_aa: CASSQDRIVQGAFGGYTF
clone_size: few; j_call: TRBJ2-1; v_call: TRBV10-3; d_call: .; cdr3_nt: TGTGCCATCAGTGAGTTCCAGGGTGGGGCATACAATGAGCAGTTCTTC; cdr3_aa: CAISEFQGGAYNEQFF
clone_size: .; j_call: TRBJ1-2; v_call: TRBV2; d_call: .; cdr3_nt: TGTGCCAGCAGGCCAGACAGTCATGGCTACACCTTC; cdr3_aa: CASRPDSHGYTF
clone_size: .; j_call: TRBJ2-1; v_call: TRBV10-2; d_call: .; cdr3_nt: TGCGCCAGCAGATCGGGATCGTATGAGCAGTTCTTC; cdr3_aa: CASRSGSYEQFF
clone_size: .; j_call: TRBJ2-7; v_call: TRBV7-2; d_call: TRBD2; cdr3_nt: TGTGCCAGCAGCTTTAGCGGGGGGGCCTCCTACGAGCAGTACTTC; cdr3_aa: CASSFSGGASYEQYF
clone_size: few; j_call: TRBJ2-7; v_call: TRBV5-1; d_call: TRBD2; cdr3_nt: TGCGCCAGCAGCTTGGAGGTAGCGGGGGGTTACGAGCAGTACTTC; cdr3_aa: CASSLEVAGGYEQYF
clone_size: once; j_call: TRBJ2-7; v_call: TRBV30; d_call: .; cdr3_nt: TGTGCCTGGAGTGTAACCAGGGGCGCCTACGAGCAGTACTTC; cdr3_aa: CAWSVTRGAYEQYF
clone_size: .; j_call: TRBJ2-3; v_call: TRBV5-1; d_call: TRBD1; cdr3_nt: TGCGCCAGCAGCTTCACCGGGACAGGGGTTGGAGATACGCAGTATTTT; cdr3_aa: CASSFTGTGVGDTQYF
clone_size: once; j_call: TRBJ2-2; v_call: TRBV5-6; d_call: .; cdr3_nt: TGTGCCAGCAGCTTCGGGACTCTGAACACCGGGGAGCTGTTTTTT; cdr3_aa: CASSFGTLNTGELFF
clone_size: .; j_call: TRBJ1-1; v_call: TRBV18; d_call: .; cdr3_nt: TGTGCCAGCTCGCGCGGGTCTGAGAAGGTAGCTTTCTTT; cdr3_aa: CASSRGSEKVAFF